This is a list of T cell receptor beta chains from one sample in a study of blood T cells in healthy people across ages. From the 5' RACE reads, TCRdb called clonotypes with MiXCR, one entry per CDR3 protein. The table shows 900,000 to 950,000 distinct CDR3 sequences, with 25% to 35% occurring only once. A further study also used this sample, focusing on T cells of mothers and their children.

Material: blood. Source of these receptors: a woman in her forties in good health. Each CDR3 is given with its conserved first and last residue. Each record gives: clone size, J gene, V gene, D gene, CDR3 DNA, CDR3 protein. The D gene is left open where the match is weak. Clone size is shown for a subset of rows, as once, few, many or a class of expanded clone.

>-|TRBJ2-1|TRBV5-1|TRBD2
TGCGCCAGCAGCTTCGGGACTAGCGGGACGAGCTCCTACAATGAGCAGTTCTTC
CASSFGTSGTSSYNEQFF
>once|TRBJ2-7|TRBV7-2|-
TGTGCCAGCAGCTTAGACAGTACGAGCTCCCACGAGCAGTACTTC
CASSLDSTSSHEQYF
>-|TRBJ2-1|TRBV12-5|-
TGTGCTAGTGCGAGGATGGCCAATGAGCAGTTCTTC
CASARMANEQFF
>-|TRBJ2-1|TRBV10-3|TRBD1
TGTGCCATCAGTGACGGACAGGGCGCACCCAATGAGCAGTTCTTC
CAISDGQGAPNEQFF
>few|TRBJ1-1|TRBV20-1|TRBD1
TGCAGTGTTGCGACAGGGGTGGTTATCTTGGGCACTGAAGCTTTCTTT
CSVATGVVILGTEAFF
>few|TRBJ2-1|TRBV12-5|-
TGTGCTAGTGGTTTTCTGAAAGAGGTTGAGGATGAGCAGTTCTTC
CASGFLKEVEDEQFF
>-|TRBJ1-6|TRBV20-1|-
TGCAGTGCTCCCTCCGGGACCGATAATTCACCCCCCCACTTT
CSAPSGTDNSPPHF
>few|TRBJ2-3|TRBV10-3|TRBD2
TGTGCCATCAGTGAGTCCGCGGGGGGCCCAGATACGCAGTATTTT
CAISESAGGPDTQYF
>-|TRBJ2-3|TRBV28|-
TGTGCCAGCAGTTTAGCGTTAGGCATACGCAGTATTTGGCATTTT
CASSLALGIRSIWHF
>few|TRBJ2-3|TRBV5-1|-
TGCGCCAGCAGCTTGGAAGGAACCTTCACAGATACGCAGTATTTT
CASSLEGTFTDTQYF
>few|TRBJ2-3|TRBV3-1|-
TGTGCCAGCAGCCGAGTGATACTCACAGATACGCAGTATTTT
CASSRVILTDTQYF
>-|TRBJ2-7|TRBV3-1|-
TGTGCCAGCAGCCAAGGTTCTTCCAGCAACTCCTACAATGAGCAGTACTTC
CASSQGSSSNSYNEQYF
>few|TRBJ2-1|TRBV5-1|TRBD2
TGCGCCAGCAGACCCCTTAGCGGGGGGGGAAACAATGAGCAGTTCTTC
CASRPLSGGGNNEQFF
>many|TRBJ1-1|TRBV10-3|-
TGTGCCATCAGTGTGCAGGATAGGGACACTGAAGCTTTCTTT
CAISVQDRDTEAFF
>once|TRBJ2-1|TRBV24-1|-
TGTGCCACCAGTGATTCCCCGGCCACTTACAATGAGCAGTTCTTC
CATSDSPATYNEQFF
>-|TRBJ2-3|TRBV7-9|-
TGTGCCAGCAGCTTAGAGGCAGGCCGCCGGCAGTATTTT
CASSLEAGRRQYF
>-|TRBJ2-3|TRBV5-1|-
TGCGCCAGCAGCGGGGACATCTCGGGAGATACGCAGTATTTT
CASSGDISGDTQYF
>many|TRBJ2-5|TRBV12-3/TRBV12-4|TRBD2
TGTGCCAGCAGTCGATCTACAGCGGGGGGGCGAGAGACCCAGTACTTC
CASSRSTAGGRETQYF
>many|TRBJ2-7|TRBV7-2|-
TGTGCCAGCAGCTTAGTTGGGCAGGGGTCCTACGAGCAGTACTTC
CASSLVGQGSYEQYF
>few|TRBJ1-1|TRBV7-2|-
TGTGCCAGCAGCTTAGCGCGTGATCTGAACACTGAAGCTTTCTTT
CASSLARDLNTEAFF
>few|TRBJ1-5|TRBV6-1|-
TGTGCCAGCAGTTCCCCGACAGGTGCGGATCAGCCCCAGCATTTT
CASSSPTGADQPQHF
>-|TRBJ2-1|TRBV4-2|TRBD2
TGTGCCAGCAGCCAAGATCAGGGGACTAGCGGGGGGAATGAGCAGTTCTTC
CASSQDQGTSGGNEQFF
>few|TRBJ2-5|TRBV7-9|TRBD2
TGTGCCAGCAGCTCCGTGCCGACTAGCCCGCTAGCGGAGACCCAGTACTTC
CASSSVPTSPLAETQYF
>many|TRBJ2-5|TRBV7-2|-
TGTGCCAGCAGTTCTCAGGGGGGTTTGGAGACCCAGTACTTC
CASSSQGGLETQYF
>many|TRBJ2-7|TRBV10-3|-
TGTGCCATCAGTGCTCCGGGACACCCGGCCAGCGAGCAGTACTTC
CAISAPGHPASEQYF
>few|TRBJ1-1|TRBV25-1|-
TGTGCCAGCAGTGAATTGGGTTTCGAAGCTTTCTTT
CASSELGFEAFF
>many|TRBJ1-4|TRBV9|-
TGTGCCAGCAGCGTTTTGGGAGGGCCCTACGGAAAACTGTTTTTT
CASSVLGGPYGKLFF
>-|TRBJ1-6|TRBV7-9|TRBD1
TGTGCCAGCAGCTTAGAGACAGGGGGCTTACCCCTCCACTTT
CASSLETGGLPLHF
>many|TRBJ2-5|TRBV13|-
TGTGCCAGCAGCTTAGAAGAACAAGAGACCCAGTACTTC
CASSLEEQETQYF
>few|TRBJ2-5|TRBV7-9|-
TGTGCCAGCAGAGGACGGGGGCAAGAGACCCAGTACTTC
CASRGRGQETQYF
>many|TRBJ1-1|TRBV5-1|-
TGCGCCAGCAGCTTGGAATGGAACACTGAAGCTTTCTTT
CASSLEWNTEAFF
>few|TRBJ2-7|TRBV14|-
TGTGCCAGCAGCCAAGGAGGGCGACGTAAGGGATACGAGCAGTACTTC
CASSQGGRRKGYEQYF
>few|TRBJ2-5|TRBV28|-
TGTGCCAGCAGTTTAGGAGCAGGAGAAGAGACCCAGTACTTC
CASSLGAGEETQYF
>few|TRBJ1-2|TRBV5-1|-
TGCGCCAGCAGCTTGGGTGGCAGGGAGGAAGGCTACACCTTC
CASSLGGREEGYTF
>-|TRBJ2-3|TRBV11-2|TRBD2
TGTGCCAGCACCCTTAGCCTAGCGGGGGCCAGCACAGATACGCAGTATTTT
CASTLSLAGASTDTQYF
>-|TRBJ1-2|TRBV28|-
TGTGCCAGCAGTTCCCCCCGAGGGGCCTACTACTATGGCTACACCTTC
CASSSPRGAYYYGYTF
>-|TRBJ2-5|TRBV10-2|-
TGCGCCAGCACGCGGCGACCTCAAGAGACCCAGTACTTC
CASTRRPQETQYF
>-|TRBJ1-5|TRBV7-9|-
TGTGCCAGCAGCGACGGACGGCCGAATCAGCCCCAGCATTTT
CASSDGRPNQPQHF
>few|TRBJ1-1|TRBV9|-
TGTGCCAGCAGCGTAGCGAGCGACATGAACACTGAAGCTTTCTTT
CASSVASDMNTEAFF
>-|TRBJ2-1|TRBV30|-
TGTGCCCGGAGTGAGGGGTTTGGGTCCTACAATGAGCAGTTCTTC
CARSEGFGSYNEQFF
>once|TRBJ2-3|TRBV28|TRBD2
TGTGCCAGCACCACCACCATCGGGGGGGCTGCGACAGATACGCAGTATTTT
CASTTTIGGAATDTQYF
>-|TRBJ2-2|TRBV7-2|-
TGTGCCAGCAGCTTAGAGGGACCGCCTGGCGGGGAGCTGTTTTTT
CASSLEGPPGGELFF
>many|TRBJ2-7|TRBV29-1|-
TGCAGCGTGAAAAGGAGGGACTCCTACGAGCAGTACTTC
CSVKRRDSYEQYF
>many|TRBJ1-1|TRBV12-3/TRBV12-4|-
TGTGCCAGCAGGTTCACAGGCCTGAACACTGAAGCTTTCTTT
CASRFTGLNTEAFF
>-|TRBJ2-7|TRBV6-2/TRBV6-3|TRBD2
TGTGCCAGCAGTTACGGGCCAGCGGGGTTATCCTACGAGCAGTACTTC
CASSYGPAGLSYEQYF
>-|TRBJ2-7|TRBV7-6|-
TGTGCCAGCAGCCTCGCCCGGGACGGTTCCTACGAGCAGTACTTC
CASSLARDGSYEQYF
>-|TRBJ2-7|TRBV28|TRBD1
TGTGCCGGCGCTTCGAGGGGGACAGGGGCCTACGAGCAGTACTTC
CAGASRGTGAYEQYF
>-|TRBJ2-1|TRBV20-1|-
TGCAGTGCTAGAGATCAAGGCCTAGCGATGGACAATGAGCAGTTCTTC
CSARDQGLAMDNEQFF
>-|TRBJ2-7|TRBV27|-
TGTGCCAGCAGTTATGGGTTACCCGGGGAGAGCGAGCAGTACTTC
CASSYGLPGESEQYF
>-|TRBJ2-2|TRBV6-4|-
TGTGCCAGCGGAGACTCGGACACCGGGGAGCTGTTTTTT
CASGDSDTGELFF
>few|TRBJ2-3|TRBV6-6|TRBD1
TGTGCCAGCAGTCGCGGACAGGGGAGCACAGATACGCAGTATTTT
CASSRGQGSTDTQYF
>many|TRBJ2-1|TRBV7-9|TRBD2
TGTGCCAGCAGCGTTAGCGGGGGGGCCTACAATGAGCAGTTCTTC
CASSVSGGAYNEQFF
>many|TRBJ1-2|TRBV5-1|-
TGCGCCAGCAGCTTGGCCGAGAATAACTATGGCTACACCTTC
CASSLAENNYGYTF
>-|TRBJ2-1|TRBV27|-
TGTGCCAGCAGTCTCATTGCCGGCGTTTTGATGGATGAGCAGTTCTTC
CASSLIAGVLMDEQFF
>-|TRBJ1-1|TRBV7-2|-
TGTGCCAGCAGCTCGGCATTCGCGACGGGGAACACTGAAGCTTTCTTT
CASSSAFATGNTEAFF
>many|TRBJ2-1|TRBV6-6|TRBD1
TGTGCCAGCAGAGCAGGGGGCGCGGTGGGTGAGCAGTTCTTC
CASRAGGAVGEQFF
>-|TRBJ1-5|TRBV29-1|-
TGCAGCGTGGCGCAGGGGTTTAACAATCAGCCCCAGCATTTT
CSVAQGFNNQPQHF
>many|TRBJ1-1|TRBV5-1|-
TGTGCCAGCAGTTTGGGGGGGGGTAACACTGAAGCTTTCTTT
CASSLGGGNTEAFF
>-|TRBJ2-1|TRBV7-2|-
TGTGCCAGCAGCCTAGCCCGGCGTGAGCAGTTCTTC
CASSLARREQFF
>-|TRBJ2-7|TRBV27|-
TGTGCCAGCAGTTTATGGTCAGGGGAAGGCGGCGAGCAGTACTTC
CASSLWSGEGGEQYF